These T cell receptor beta chains were read from a single sample in a study of blood T cell repertoires in COVID-19. Produced via immunoSEQ multiplex PCR; TCRdb's table is partial and in-frame only. This table holds roughly 200,000 clones, about 88% found once. Sequencing was carried out using peripheral blood. Source of these receptors: a young man with active or convalescent COVID-19. CDR3s include the opening cysteine and the closing phenylalanine or tryptophan. D genes are given only for firm matches. Part of the rows lack a size; the others show once, few, many or a class for expanded clones.

j_call: TRBJ1-5; d_call: -; v_call: TRBV18; clone_size: -; cdr3_aa: CASSLKNRDTNQPQHF; cdr3_nt: TGTGCCAGCTCACTTAAGAACCGGGACACCAATCAGCCCCAGCATTTT
j_call: TRBJ2-7; d_call: TRBD1; v_call: TRBV5-4; clone_size: -; cdr3_aa: CASSARDSLYEQYF; cdr3_nt: TGTGCCAGCAGCGCAAGGGACAGCCTCTACGAGCAGTACTTC
j_call: TRBJ2-5; d_call: TRBD1; v_call: TRBV12-5; clone_size: once; cdr3_aa: CAGARDSQETQYF; cdr3_nt: TGTGCTGGGGCAAGGGACAGTCAAGAGACCCAGTACTTC
j_call: TRBJ2-7; d_call: TRBD2; v_call: TRBV5-1; clone_size: -; cdr3_aa: CASSQNPLAGGPYEQYF; cdr3_nt: TGCGCCAGCAGCCAAAACCCACTAGCGGGAGGTCCCTACGAGCAGTACTTC
j_call: TRBJ2-3; d_call: TRBD1; v_call: TRBV5-1; clone_size: -; cdr3_aa: CASSLEGGLTDTQYF; cdr3_nt: TGCGCCAGCAGCTTGGAAGGGGGCCTAACAGATACGCAGTATTTT
j_call: TRBJ2-2; d_call: TRBD2; v_call: TRBV14; clone_size: -; cdr3_aa: CASSQLAGGRRTGELFF; cdr3_nt: TGTGCCAGCAGCCAATTAGCGGGGGGGCGTCGCACCGGGGAGCTGTTTTTT
j_call: TRBJ2-1; d_call: TRBD2; v_call: TRBV24-1; clone_size: -; cdr3_aa: CATSDATSGDDEQFF; cdr3_nt: TGTGCCACCAGTGACGCGACTAGCGGGGACGATGAGCAGTTCTTC
j_call: TRBJ2-5; d_call: -; v_call: TRBV30; clone_size: -; cdr3_aa: CAWGQSFETQYF; cdr3_nt: TGTGCCTGGGGACAGTCCTTTGAGACCCAGTACTTC
j_call: TRBJ1-2; d_call: TRBD1; v_call: TRBV7-9; clone_size: few; cdr3_aa: CASSPQGNYGYTF; cdr3_nt: TGTGCCAGCAGCCCACAGGGGAACTATGGCTACACCTTC
j_call: TRBJ2-3; d_call: -; v_call: TRBV5-1; clone_size: once; cdr3_aa: CASRGTPQSTDTQYF; cdr3_nt: TGCGCCAGCAGGGGGACACCACAAAGCACAGATACGCAGTATTTT
j_call: TRBJ2-3; d_call: -; v_call: TRBV6-6; clone_size: -; cdr3_aa: CASRSEGFATTDTQYF; cdr3_nt: TGTGCCAGCAGATCAGAGGGATTCGCCACCACAGATACGCAGTATTTT
j_call: TRBJ1-2; d_call: -; v_call: TRBV25-1; clone_size: -; cdr3_aa: CASSGGYGYTF; cdr3_nt: TGTGCCAGCAGCGGAGGCTATGGCTACACCTTC
j_call: TRBJ2-5; d_call: TRBD2; v_call: TRBV28; clone_size: -; cdr3_aa: CASSPVGRGETQYF; cdr3_nt: TGTGCCAGCAGTCCCGTCGGGAGGGGAGAGACCCAGTACTTC
j_call: TRBJ2-5; d_call: TRBD2; v_call: TRBV7-2; clone_size: -; cdr3_aa: CASSRGLAGGPETQYF; cdr3_nt: TGTGCCAGCAGCCGTGGACTAGCGGGAGGGCCCGAGACCCAGTACTTC
j_call: TRBJ2-5; d_call: -; v_call: TRBV7-8; clone_size: -; cdr3_aa: CASSFRDIRETQYF; cdr3_nt: TGTGCCAGCAGCTTCCGGGACATCCGGGAGACCCAGTACTTC
j_call: TRBJ2-1; d_call: TRBD2; v_call: TRBV4-3; clone_size: -; cdr3_aa: CASSQDSFSGRNEQFF; cdr3_nt: TGCGCCAGCAGCCAAGATTCCTTTAGCGGGAGAAATGAGCAGTTCTTC
j_call: TRBJ1-2; d_call: TRBD1; v_call: TRBV12-3/TRBV12-4; clone_size: -; cdr3_aa: CASSSGQGAGYTF; cdr3_nt: TGTGCCAGCAGTTCGGGACAGGGTGCTGGCTACACCTTC